This is a list of T cell receptor beta chains from one sample in a study of blood T cell repertoires in COVID-19. Profiled with immunoSEQ multiplex PCR; TCRdb holds only in-frame clones, not every one. The sample comprises about 73,000 clones, about four fifths of which are singletons, and 20% to 25% rests with the top ten. What was sequenced was peripheral blood. Receptors originate from a woman in her 70s with acute or convalescent COVID-19. The CDR3 runs from the conserved cysteine through the conserved F or W. A D gene is named only where the DNA matches it firmly. Some rows have no size entry. The others give once, few or many, or a class for an expanded clone.

clone_size: once
v_call: TRBV19
j_call: TRBJ1-2
d_call: TRBD1
cdr3_nt: TGTGCCAGTAGTACGTATCCGGGACAGGTAGCTAACTATGGCTACACCTTC
cdr3_aa: CASSTYPGQVANYGYTF

clone_size: -
v_call: TRBV27
j_call: TRBJ2-3
d_call: TRBD2
cdr3_nt: TGTGCCAGCAGTCCCCTGCTCAGCGGGAGGTCTATGCAGTATTTT
cdr3_aa: CASSPLLSGRSMQYF

clone_size: -
v_call: TRBV25-1
j_call: TRBJ2-7
d_call: TRBD2
cdr3_nt: TGTGCCAGCAGTGTGAGGACTAGCGGCTACGAGCAGTACTTC
cdr3_aa: CASSVRTSGYEQYF

clone_size: -
v_call: TRBV11-3
j_call: TRBJ1-2
d_call: TRBD1
cdr3_nt: TGTGCCAGCAGCTTCGACAGGGCTGGCTACACCTTC
cdr3_aa: CASSFDRAGYTF

clone_size: -
v_call: TRBV5-1
j_call: TRBJ2-1
d_call: -
cdr3_nt: TGCGCCAGCAGAGTTAGCGGAATAAGCACCAATGAGCAGTTCTTC
cdr3_aa: CASRVSGISTNEQFF

clone_size: once
v_call: TRBV18
j_call: TRBJ2-3
d_call: -
cdr3_nt: TGTGCCAGCGATACTGCCCCCACAGATACGCAGTATTTT
cdr3_aa: CASDTAPTDTQYF

clone_size: -
v_call: TRBV6-1
j_call: TRBJ1-5
d_call: -
cdr3_nt: TGTGCCGGCAGTGAATTTCGGGTCCTCAATCAGCCCCAGCATTTT
cdr3_aa: CAGSEFRVLNQPQHF

clone_size: -
v_call: TRBV6-5
j_call: TRBJ2-1
d_call: TRBD2
cdr3_nt: TGTGCCAGCAGGGCCGGGACTAGCTTTCTCAATGAGCAGTTCTTC
cdr3_aa: CASRAGTSFLNEQFF

clone_size: -
v_call: TRBV20-1
j_call: TRBJ2-3
d_call: TRBD2
cdr3_nt: TGCAGTGCTAGTAGGCTAGCGGGGACCACAGATACGCAGTATTTT
cdr3_aa: CSASRLAGTTDTQYF

clone_size: once
v_call: TRBV27
j_call: TRBJ1-4
d_call: TRBD1
cdr3_nt: TGTGCCAGCAGTTCTCCTGGACAGGTTCGAAAACTGTTTTTT
cdr3_aa: CASSSPGQVRKLFF

clone_size: -
v_call: TRBV6-6
j_call: TRBJ2-3
d_call: -
cdr3_nt: TGTGCCAGCAGGGACAGTCTGGGGGGGGGCACAGATACGCAGTATTTT
cdr3_aa: CASRDSLGGGTDTQYF

clone_size: -
v_call: TRBV10-3
j_call: TRBJ2-3
d_call: -
cdr3_nt: TGTGCCGCTACTAGCACAGATACGCAGTATTTT
cdr3_aa: CAATSTDTQYF

clone_size: -
v_call: TRBV29-1
j_call: TRBJ1-6
d_call: TRBD1
cdr3_nt: TGCAGCGTCGCCACAGGGGCAGGTAATTCACCCCTCCACTTT
cdr3_aa: CSVATGAGNSPLHF

clone_size: -
v_call: TRBV7-9
j_call: TRBJ1-1
d_call: -
cdr3_nt: TGTGCCAGCAGCTTGAACAACAGATTCGAAATTTTCTTT
cdr3_aa: CASSLNNRFEIFF

clone_size: -
v_call: TRBV7-9
j_call: TRBJ1-2
d_call: TRBD1
cdr3_nt: TGTGCCAGCAGCTTAGCGGGGTCAGGGGGCCACTATGGCTACACCTTC
cdr3_aa: CASSLAGSGGHYGYTF

clone_size: -
v_call: TRBV3-1/TRBV3-2
j_call: TRBJ2-3
d_call: TRBD1
cdr3_nt: TGTGCCAGCAGCCAAGATACCCGACAGGGTAAGGGGGATACGCAGTATTTT
cdr3_aa: CASSQDTRQGKGDTQYF

clone_size: -
v_call: TRBV5-4
j_call: TRBJ1-3
d_call: -
cdr3_nt: TGTGCCAGCAGCTCACAAACAGGCTCTGGAAACACCATATATTTT
cdr3_aa: CASSSQTGSGNTIYF

clone_size: -
v_call: TRBV15
j_call: TRBJ2-5
d_call: -
cdr3_nt: TGTGCCACCAGCAGAGACAGGGGCGGAGAGACCCAGTACTTC
cdr3_aa: CATSRDRGGETQYF

clone_size: -
v_call: TRBV9
j_call: TRBJ1-2
d_call: -
cdr3_nt: TGTGCCAGCAACGAGGGCAGATCCTTCTATGGCTACACCTTC
cdr3_aa: CASNEGRSFYGYTF

clone_size: -
v_call: TRBV28
j_call: TRBJ1-6
d_call: TRBD1
cdr3_nt: TGTGCCAGCAGTCACGGACAGGGTTCACCCCTCCACTTT
cdr3_aa: CASSHGQGSPLHF

clone_size: -
v_call: TRBV29-1
j_call: TRBJ2-5
d_call: TRBD1
cdr3_nt: TGCAGCGACCAGACAGGGGGCGTAGAGACCCAGTACTTC
cdr3_aa: CSDQTGGVETQYF

clone_size: -
v_call: TRBV2
j_call: TRBJ2-7
d_call: TRBD2
cdr3_nt: TGTGCCAGCAGTCTGCGGGAGAGCTACGAGCAGTACTTC
cdr3_aa: CASSLRESYEQYF

clone_size: -
v_call: TRBV2
j_call: TRBJ1-3
d_call: -
cdr3_nt: TGTGCCAGCAACGGGGACTCTGGAAACACCATATATTTT
cdr3_aa: CASNGDSGNTIYF

clone_size: -
v_call: TRBV5-1
j_call: TRBJ2-1
d_call: TRBD1
cdr3_nt: TGCGCCAGCACCGGGACAGTTGAGGGTGAGCAGTTCTTC
cdr3_aa: CASTGTVEGEQFF

clone_size: -
v_call: TRBV6-6
j_call: TRBJ1-3
d_call: -
cdr3_nt: TGTGCCAGCAGGCGGCTAGGATCTGGAAACACCATATATTTT
cdr3_aa: CASRRLGSGNTIYF

clone_size: -
v_call: TRBV5-1
j_call: TRBJ2-7
d_call: -
cdr3_nt: TGCGCCAGCAGCCCTGAAGCAGGCAGTTCTCGTGAGCAGTACTTC
cdr3_aa: CASSPEAGSSREQYF

clone_size: -
v_call: TRBV27
j_call: TRBJ1-6
d_call: -
cdr3_nt: TGTGCCAGCAGCCATCAGGGATCCTATAATTCACCCCTCCACTTT
cdr3_aa: CASSHQGSYNSPLHF

clone_size: few
v_call: TRBV5-4
j_call: TRBJ2-7
d_call: TRBD1
cdr3_nt: TGTGCCAGCAGCTTGCGTCAGGGGGCCTACGAGCAGTACTTC
cdr3_aa: CASSLRQGAYEQYF

clone_size: many
v_call: TRBV4-1
j_call: TRBJ2-7
d_call: -
cdr3_nt: TGCGCCAGCAGCCTTCGGGACTCCACCTACGAGCAGTACTTC
cdr3_aa: CASSLRDSTYEQYF

clone_size: -
v_call: TRBV5-4
j_call: TRBJ1-2
d_call: -
cdr3_nt: TGTGCCAGCAGCCTGGAGGGGCTCTATGGCTACACCTTC
cdr3_aa: CASSLEGLYGYTF

clone_size: -
v_call: TRBV28
j_call: TRBJ2-1
d_call: TRBD1
cdr3_nt: TGTGCCAGCAGTCTACCCCCAGGGGGACCGAACTTACTACACTCCTACAATGAGCAGTTCTTC
cdr3_aa: CASSLPPGGPNLLHSYNEQFF

clone_size: -
v_call: TRBV3-1/TRBV3-2
j_call: TRBJ2-7
d_call: -
cdr3_nt: TGTGCCAGCAGCCTCCGGTGGGCGAAGGGGTACGAGCAGTACTTC
cdr3_aa: CASSLRWAKGYEQYF

clone_size: -
v_call: TRBV4-1
j_call: TRBJ1-1
d_call: TRBD1
cdr3_nt: TGCGCCAGCAGCCAAGTAAAGTACAGGGGCACTGAAGCTTTCTTT
cdr3_aa: CASSQVKYRGTEAFF

clone_size: -
v_call: TRBV6-1
j_call: TRBJ2-5
d_call: TRBD1
cdr3_nt: TGTGCCAGCAGTGAACTAGGGGGCAGACAAGAGACCCAGTACTTC
cdr3_aa: CASSELGGRQETQYF

clone_size: -
v_call: TRBV18
j_call: TRBJ1-4
d_call: -
cdr3_nt: TGTGCCAGCTCACCAGTCCGACAGGCTTCAACTAATGAAAAACTGTTTTTT
cdr3_aa: CASSPVRQASTNEKLFF

clone_size: -
v_call: TRBV7-2
j_call: TRBJ1-1
d_call: TRBD1
cdr3_nt: TGTGCCAGCAGCTTGACAGGGCCCACTGAAGCTTTCTTT
cdr3_aa: CASSLTGPTEAFF

clone_size: medium-sized
v_call: TRBV5-4
j_call: TRBJ1-3
d_call: -
cdr3_nt: TGTGCCAGCAGCCCGGGGGGGGACCCTGGAAACACCATATATTTT
cdr3_aa: CASSPGGDPGNTIYF

clone_size: -
v_call: TRBV11-3
j_call: TRBJ1-1
d_call: -
cdr3_nt: TGTGCCAGCAGCTTAGGAGGCCAGACGAACACTGAAGCTTTCTTT
cdr3_aa: CASSLGGQTNTEAFF

clone_size: few
v_call: TRBV4-1
j_call: TRBJ1-2
d_call: TRBD1
cdr3_nt: TGCGCCAGCAGCCTCACCCCGGACAGGGACTACACCTTC
cdr3_aa: CASSLTPDRDYTF

clone_size: -
v_call: TRBV6-1
j_call: TRBJ1-2
d_call: -
cdr3_nt: TGTGCCAGCAGTGAAGGGCTACTACCCAACTATGGCTACACCTTC
cdr3_aa: CASSEGLLPNYGYTF

clone_size: -
v_call: TRBV2
j_call: TRBJ1-1
d_call: -
cdr3_nt: TGTGCCAGCAGAACAGAAGTTCACACTGAAGCTTTCTTT
cdr3_aa: CASRTEVHTEAFF

clone_size: -
v_call: TRBV4-2
j_call: TRBJ1-1
d_call: -
cdr3_nt: TGTGCCAGCAGCCATTGGACAGACAACACTGAAGCTTTCTTT
cdr3_aa: CASSHWTDNTEAFF

clone_size: -
v_call: TRBV2
j_call: TRBJ2-7
d_call: TRBD1
cdr3_nt: TGTGCCAGCAGTGGACAGGGGCCCCGTTACGAGCAGTACTTC
cdr3_aa: CASSGQGPRYEQYF

clone_size: -
v_call: TRBV6-6
j_call: TRBJ2-5
d_call: -
cdr3_nt: TGTGCCAGCAGTTACTCGGGTCAGGGAAGGAGAGAGACCCAGTACTTC
cdr3_aa: CASSYSGQGRRETQYF

clone_size: -
v_call: TRBV3-1/TRBV3-2
j_call: TRBJ2-7
d_call: TRBD1
cdr3_nt: TGTGCCAGCAGCCGTAGACAGGGAGCCCACGAGCAGTACTTC
cdr3_aa: CASSRRQGAHEQYF

clone_size: few
v_call: TRBV5-1
j_call: TRBJ1-6
d_call: -
cdr3_nt: TGCGCCAGCAGCCCAACCGAGAATTCACCCCTCCACTTT
cdr3_aa: CASSPTENSPLHF

clone_size: -
v_call: TRBV19
j_call: TRBJ2-7
d_call: TRBD1
cdr3_nt: TGTGCCAGTAGTTTTCGGACAGGGCGCGAGCAGTACTTC
cdr3_aa: CASSFRTGREQYF

clone_size: -
v_call: TRBV28
j_call: TRBJ2-7
d_call: -
cdr3_nt: TGTGCCAGCAGTTTAGACTCCCGATCCCACGAGCAGTACTTC
cdr3_aa: CASSLDSRSHEQYF

clone_size: once
v_call: TRBV11-2
j_call: TRBJ1-5
d_call: -
cdr3_nt: TGTGCCAGCAGAGGGGCGACGGGCAATCAGCCCCAGCATTTT
cdr3_aa: CASRGATGNQPQHF

clone_size: -
v_call: TRBV3-1/TRBV3-2
j_call: TRBJ2-5
d_call: TRBD1
cdr3_nt: TGTGCCAGCAGCCAACCCCCGGACAGGGTTAGGGAGACCCAGTACTTC
cdr3_aa: CASSQPPDRVRETQYF

clone_size: -
v_call: TRBV6-2/TRBV6-3
j_call: TRBJ2-3
d_call: TRBD2
cdr3_nt: TGTGCCAGCAGTTACGGCCGTAGCGGGGGTTATTTTAGCACAGATACGCAGTATTTT
cdr3_aa: CASSYGRSGGYFSTDTQYF

clone_size: -
v_call: TRBV5-1
j_call: TRBJ1-3
d_call: TRBD1
cdr3_nt: TGCGCCAGCAGCTCGGTGACAGGGCTTGGAAACACCATATATTTT
cdr3_aa: CASSSVTGLGNTIYF

clone_size: -
v_call: TRBV28
j_call: TRBJ2-3
d_call: -
cdr3_nt: TGTGCCAGCTTGCTCCCAGGAACTTTCGCCAGCGGACGCACAGATACGCAGTATTTT
cdr3_aa: CASLLPGTFASGRTDTQYF

clone_size: -
v_call: TRBV5-6
j_call: TRBJ2-1
d_call: -
cdr3_nt: TGTGCCAGCAGCTTGACCCTGAGCTCCTACAATGAGCAGTTCTTC
cdr3_aa: CASSLTLSSYNEQFF